The rows below give T cell receptor beta chains drawn from one sample of a study of CD8 T cells in ankylosing spondylitis. TCRdb re-derived calls from the 5' RACE reads in MiXCR, one entry per CDR3 protein. This sample carries about 220,000 distinct CDR3 sequences, approximately 7.4% of them seen once, and the ten largest clones take 14%. Material: blood, either unsorted or a sorted T cell fraction (not recorded which). Every receptor here comes from a male donor with ankylosing spondylitis. Each CDR3 is given with its conserved first and last residue. D genes are given only for firm matches. Some rows mark clone size as missing; the rest say once, few, many or name a class of expanded clone.

>many|.|TRBJ2-7|TRBV29-1
CSVEGPRGSSYEQYF
TGCAGCGTTGAGGGGCCGAGGGGCAGCTCCTACGAGCAGTACTTC
>many|TRBD1|TRBJ1-2|TRBV11-2
CASSLGFTGVGYTF
TGTGCCAGCAGCTTAGGTTTCACAGGGGTCGGCTACACCTTC
>.|.|TRBJ2-1|TRBV12-3/TRBV12-4
CASTIGLPNEQFF
TGTGCCAGCACCATAGGGCTACCCAATGAGCAGTTCTTC
>.|TRBD2|TRBJ2-2|TRBV20-1
CSAVSGVNTGELFF
TGCAGTGCCGTCAGCGGGGTGAACACCGGGGAGCTGTTTTTT
>many|.|TRBJ1-4|TRBV4-3
CASSQDLLQGGEKLFF
TGCGCCAGCAGCCAAGATCTACTTCAGGGCGGTGAAAAACTGTTTTTT
>many|TRBD1|TRBJ1-6|TRBV28
CASRLTGGGSPLHF
TGTGCCAGCAGATTGACAGGGGGCGGTTCACCCCTCCACTTT
>many|.|TRBJ1-2|TRBV3-1
CASRLGGSNYGYTF
TGTGCCAGTCGTTTAGGGGGTTCTAACTATGGCTACACCTTC
>many|.|TRBJ2-1|TRBV4-3
CASSQGSAVHNEQFF
TGCGCCAGCAGCCAAGGATCCGCCGTTCACAATGAGCAGTTCTTC
>many|.|TRBJ1-5|TRBV6-1
CASSEALGLVGQPQHF
TGTGCCAGCAGTGAAGCGCTCGGGTTGGTAGGGCAGCCCCAGCATTTT
>many|.|TRBJ2-1|TRBV11-2
CASSLKVGSRQFF
TGTGCCAGCAGCTTAAAGGTGGGCAGCAGGCAGTTCTTC
>few|.|TRBJ2-1|TRBV27
CASEDGGHEQFF
TGTGCCAGCGAAGACGGGGGACATGAGCAGTTCTTC
>few|TRBD1|TRBJ1-4|TRBV7-6
CASSLKQGPNEKLFF
TGTGCCAGCAGCCTAAAACAGGGGCCTAATGAAAAACTGTTTTTT
>many|.|TRBJ2-2|TRBV7-6
CASSLVAENTGELFF
TGTGCCAGCAGCTTAGTGGCCGAGAACACCGGGGAGCTGTTTTTT
>.|.|TRBJ2-1|TRBV6-2/TRBV6-3
CASSYSISLRSYNEQFF
TGTGCCAGCAGTTACTCGATCAGTTTGAGGTCCTACAATGAGCAGTTCTTC
>few|TRBD2|TRBJ2-2|TRBV9
CASSVAPSGGLNTGELFF
TGTGCCAGCAGCGTAGCTCCGTCGGGAGGGTTGAACACCGGGGAGCTGTTTTTT
>many|.|TRBJ2-1|TRBV19
CASKDSGTDEQFF
TGTGCCAGTAAGGATAGCGGGACAGATGAGCAGTTCTTC
>many|TRBD1|TRBJ2-7|TRBV20-1
CSAGQGAVEQYF
TGCAGTGCAGGACAGGGGGCGGTCGAGCAGTACTTC